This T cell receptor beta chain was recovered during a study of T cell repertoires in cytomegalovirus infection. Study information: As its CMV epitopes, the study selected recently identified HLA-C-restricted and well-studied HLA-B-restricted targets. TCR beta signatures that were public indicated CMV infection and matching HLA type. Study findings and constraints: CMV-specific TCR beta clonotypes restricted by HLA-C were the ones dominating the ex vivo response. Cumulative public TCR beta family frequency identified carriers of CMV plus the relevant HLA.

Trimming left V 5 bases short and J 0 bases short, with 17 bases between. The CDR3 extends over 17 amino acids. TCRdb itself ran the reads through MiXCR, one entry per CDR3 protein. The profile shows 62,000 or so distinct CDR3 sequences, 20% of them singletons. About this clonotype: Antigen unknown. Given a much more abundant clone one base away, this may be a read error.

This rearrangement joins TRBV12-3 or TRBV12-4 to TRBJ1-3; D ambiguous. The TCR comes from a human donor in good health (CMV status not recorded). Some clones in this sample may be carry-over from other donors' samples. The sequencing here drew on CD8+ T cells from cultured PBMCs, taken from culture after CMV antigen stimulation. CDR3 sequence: CASSQGASEVSGNTIYF. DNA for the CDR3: TGTGCCAGCAGTCAAGGCGCCAGCGAGGTCTCTGGAAACACCATATATTTT.